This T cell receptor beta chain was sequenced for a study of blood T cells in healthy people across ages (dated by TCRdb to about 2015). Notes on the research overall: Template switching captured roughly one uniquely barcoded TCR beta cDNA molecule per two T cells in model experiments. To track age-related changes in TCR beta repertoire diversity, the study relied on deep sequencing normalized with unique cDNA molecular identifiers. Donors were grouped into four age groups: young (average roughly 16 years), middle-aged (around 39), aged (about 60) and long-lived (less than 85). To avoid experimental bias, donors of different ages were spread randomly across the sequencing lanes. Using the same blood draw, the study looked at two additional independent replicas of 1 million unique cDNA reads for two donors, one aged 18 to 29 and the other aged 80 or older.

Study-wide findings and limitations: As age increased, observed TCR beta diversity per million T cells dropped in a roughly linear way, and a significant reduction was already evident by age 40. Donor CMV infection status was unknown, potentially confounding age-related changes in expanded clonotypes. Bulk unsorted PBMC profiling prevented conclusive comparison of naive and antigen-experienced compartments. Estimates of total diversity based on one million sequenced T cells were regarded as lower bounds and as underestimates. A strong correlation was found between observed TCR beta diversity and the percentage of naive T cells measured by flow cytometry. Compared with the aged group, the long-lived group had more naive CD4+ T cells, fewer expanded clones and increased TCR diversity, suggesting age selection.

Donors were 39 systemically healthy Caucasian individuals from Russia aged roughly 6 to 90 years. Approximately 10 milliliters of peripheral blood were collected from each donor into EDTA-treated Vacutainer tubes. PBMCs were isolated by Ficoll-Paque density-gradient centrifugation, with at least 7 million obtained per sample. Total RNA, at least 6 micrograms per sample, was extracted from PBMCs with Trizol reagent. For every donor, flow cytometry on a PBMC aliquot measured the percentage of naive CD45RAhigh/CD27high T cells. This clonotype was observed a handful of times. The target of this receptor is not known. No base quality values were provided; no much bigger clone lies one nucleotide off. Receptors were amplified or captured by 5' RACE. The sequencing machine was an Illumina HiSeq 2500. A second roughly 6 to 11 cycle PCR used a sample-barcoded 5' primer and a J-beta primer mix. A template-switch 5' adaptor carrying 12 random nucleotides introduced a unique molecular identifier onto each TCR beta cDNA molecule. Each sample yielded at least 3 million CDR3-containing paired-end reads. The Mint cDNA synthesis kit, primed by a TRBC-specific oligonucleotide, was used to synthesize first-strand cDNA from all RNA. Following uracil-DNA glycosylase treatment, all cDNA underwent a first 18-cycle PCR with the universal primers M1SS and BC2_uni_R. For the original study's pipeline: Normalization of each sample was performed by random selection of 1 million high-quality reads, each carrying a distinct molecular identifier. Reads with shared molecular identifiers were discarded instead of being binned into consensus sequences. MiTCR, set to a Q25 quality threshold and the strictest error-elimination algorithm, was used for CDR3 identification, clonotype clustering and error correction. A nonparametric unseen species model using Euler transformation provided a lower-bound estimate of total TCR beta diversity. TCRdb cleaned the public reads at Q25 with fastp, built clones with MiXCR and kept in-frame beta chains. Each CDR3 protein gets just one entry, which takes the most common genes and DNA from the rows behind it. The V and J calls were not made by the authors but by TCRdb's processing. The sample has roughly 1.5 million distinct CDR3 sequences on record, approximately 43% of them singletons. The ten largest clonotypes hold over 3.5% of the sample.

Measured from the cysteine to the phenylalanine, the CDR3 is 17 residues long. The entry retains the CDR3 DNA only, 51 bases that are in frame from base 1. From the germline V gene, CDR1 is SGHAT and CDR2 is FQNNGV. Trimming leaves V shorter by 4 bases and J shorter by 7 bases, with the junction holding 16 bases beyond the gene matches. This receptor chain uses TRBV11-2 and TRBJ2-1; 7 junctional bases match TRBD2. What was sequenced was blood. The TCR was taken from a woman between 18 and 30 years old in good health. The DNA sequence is TGTGCCAGCAGCTCCCCCAAGGGGCTAGCGGCGAAAAATGAGCAGTTCTTC. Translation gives CASSSPKGLAAKNEQFF.